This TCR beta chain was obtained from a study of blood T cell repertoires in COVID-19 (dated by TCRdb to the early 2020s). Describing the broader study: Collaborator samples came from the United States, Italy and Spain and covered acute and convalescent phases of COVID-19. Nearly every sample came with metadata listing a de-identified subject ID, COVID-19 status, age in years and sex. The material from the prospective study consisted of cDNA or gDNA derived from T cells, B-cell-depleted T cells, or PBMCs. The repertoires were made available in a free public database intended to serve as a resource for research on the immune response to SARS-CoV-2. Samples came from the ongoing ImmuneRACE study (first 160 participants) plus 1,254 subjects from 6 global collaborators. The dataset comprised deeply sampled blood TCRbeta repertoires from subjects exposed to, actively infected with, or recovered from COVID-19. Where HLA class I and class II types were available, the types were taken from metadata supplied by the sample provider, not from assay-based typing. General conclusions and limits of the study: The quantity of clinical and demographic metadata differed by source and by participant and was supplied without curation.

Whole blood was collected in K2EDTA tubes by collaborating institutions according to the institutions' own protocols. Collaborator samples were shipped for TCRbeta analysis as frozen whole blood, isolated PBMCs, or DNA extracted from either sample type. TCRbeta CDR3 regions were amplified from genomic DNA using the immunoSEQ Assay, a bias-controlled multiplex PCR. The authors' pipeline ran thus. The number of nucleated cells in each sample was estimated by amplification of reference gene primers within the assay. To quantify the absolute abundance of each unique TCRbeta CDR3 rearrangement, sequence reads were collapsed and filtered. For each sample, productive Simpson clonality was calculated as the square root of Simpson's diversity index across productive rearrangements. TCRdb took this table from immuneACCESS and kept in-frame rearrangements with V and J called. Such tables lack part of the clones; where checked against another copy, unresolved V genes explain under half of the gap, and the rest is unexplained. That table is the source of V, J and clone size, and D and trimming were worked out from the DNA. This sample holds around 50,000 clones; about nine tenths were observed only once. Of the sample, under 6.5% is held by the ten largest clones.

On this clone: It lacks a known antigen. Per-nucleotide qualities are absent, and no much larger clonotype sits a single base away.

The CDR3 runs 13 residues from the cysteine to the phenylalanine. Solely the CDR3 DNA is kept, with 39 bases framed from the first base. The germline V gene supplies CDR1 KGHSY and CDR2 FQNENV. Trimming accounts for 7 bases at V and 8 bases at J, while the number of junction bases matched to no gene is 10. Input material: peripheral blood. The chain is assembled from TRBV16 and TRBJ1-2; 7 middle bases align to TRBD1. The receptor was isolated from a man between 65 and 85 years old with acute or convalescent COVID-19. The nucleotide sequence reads TGTGCCAGCAAGGGGGCCTCGGCACAGGGCTACACCTTC. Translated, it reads CASKGASAQGYTF.